The 27 T cell receptor beta chains given below trace back to one sample, sequenced in a study of shared clonotypes between healthy human individuals. The table came from immunoSEQ multiplex PCR; TCRdb's copy has only in-frame clones and leaves some out. Of 450,000 to 500,000 clones listed, 70% to 80% were seen once; the top ten hold about 12%. Sample: PBMCs. These receptors all stem from a woman aged 40 to 50 in good health. Some clones in this sample may be carry-over from other donors' samples.

V is TRBV19 and J is TRBJ1-3; D gene unclear. Trimming took off 3 bases at V and 8 bases at J, with 8 bases between the two ends. CDR3 length equals 12 residues. Germline V gene lookup returns CDR1 LNHDA and CDR2 SQIVND (reference sequence). The CDR3 loop reads CASSILGDTIYF. CDR3 in DNA: TGTGCCAGTAGTATCCTGGGAGACACCATATATTTT.

V gene TRBV29-1 combines with J gene TRBJ2-3, with D perhaps TRBD1 (6 bases). CDR3 length: 13 amino acids. Deletions cut 5 bases from V and 3 bases from J, with 12 bases between. Germline CDR1 and CDR2: SQVTM and ANQGSEA. The CDR3 spells CSVTQTGTDTQYF. CDR3 DNA sequence: TGCAGCGTTACCCAAACAGGGACAGATACGCAGTATTTT.

The chain recombines TRBV19 with TRBJ2-1, with D maybe TRBD1 (6 bases). V was trimmed by 8 bases and J by 11 bases, leaving 13 bases between them. Germline-derived CDR1 and CDR2 are LNHDA and SQIVND (reference sequence). The CDR3 sequence is 11 residues long. The CDR3: CASVRDTKQFF. The CDR3 DNA is TGTGCCAGTGTCCGGGACACAAAGCAGTTCTTC.

The J gene is TRBJ1-1, the V gene TRBV2, with D unresolved. Germline loops: CDR1 SNHLY, CDR2 FYNNEI. V lost 6 bases, J lost 0 bases, and 8 bases lay in between. CDR3 length: 13 residues. CDR3 protein: CASSADVNTEAFF. CDR3 nucleotide sequence: TGTGCCAGCAGCGCGGACGTGAACACTGAAGCTTTCTTT.

This clone was detected a few times. The gene calls are TRBV11-2 and TRBJ2-1; D is perhaps TRBD2 (6 bases). V was clipped by 5 bases and J by 7 bases, with 15 bases between them. This CDR3 spans 14 amino acids. CDR1 and CDR2 (germline): SGHAT, FQNNGV. The CDR3 spells CASSRDSHLNEQFF. The CDR3, as DNA: TGTGCCAGCAGCCGGGACTCCCACTTAAATGAGCAGTTCTTC.

Concerning this clone itself: This specimen includes other DNA sequences encoding the same CDR3. The chain employs TRBV28 and TRBJ2-7; D possibly corresponds to TRBD2 (5 bases). CDR3 length: 13 residues. Germline CDR1 and CDR2: MDHEN and SYDVKM. V dropped 4 bases and J dropped 6 bases, with 13 bases sitting between them. The CDR3 DNA is TGTGCCAGCAGTTCGTACCGGGAATCCGAGCAGTACTTC. Protein product: CASSSYRESEQYF.

This clone was seen at least ten times. V and J are TRBV2 and TRBJ2-5; a possible D gene is TRBD1 (6 bases). From germline, CDR1 is SNHLY and CDR2 FYNNEI. CDR3 size: 12 residues. Deletions cut 7 bases from V and 4 bases from J, with 10 bases between. The CDR3 nucleotides read TGTGCCAGCATCTCGACAGGAGAGACCCAGTACTTC. It translates to CASISTGETQYF. The full variable domain, in which reference TRBV2 and TRBJ2-5 provide the parts outside the CDR3, is EPEVTQTPSHQVTQMGQEVILRCVPISNHLYFYWYRQILGQKVEFLVSFYNNEISEKSEIFDDQFSVERPDGSNFTLKIRSTKLEDSAMYFCASISTGETQYFGPGTRLLVL.

V is TRBV7-2 and J is TRBJ1-2; 7 bases align to TRBD1. The CDR3 length is 13 residues. J gave up 4 bases and V 6 bases, and 5 bases lay outside the gene matches. The V gene's germline CDR1 is SGHTA and CDR2 FQGNSA. CDR3 in amino acids: CASSRGQIYGYTF. CDR3 sequence (DNA): TGTGCCAGCAGTAGGGGACAGATCTATGGCTACACCTTC.

In its sample, this clone was seen many times. V is TRBV19 and J is TRBJ2-7; TRBD1 matches 7 bases. The CDR3 spans 14 residues. J gave up 4 bases and V 4 bases, and 7 bases lay outside the gene matches. Germline CDR1 is LNHDA and CDR2 is SQIVND (reference sequence). The CDR3 protein is CASSTPGQKYEQYF. CDR3 nucleotides: TGTGCCAGTAGTACCCCGGGACAGAAATACGAGCAGTACTTC.

V gene TRBV5-4 combines with J gene TRBJ2-2, with a tentative D call TRBD2 (5 bases). The CDR3 consists of 16 residues. V lost 4 bases, J lost 5 bases, and 18 bases lay in between. Per germline, CDR1 SGHNT and CDR2 YYREEE (reference sequence). The CDR3 is CASSPSGPEGTGELFF. The CDR3 region has the DNA TGTGCCAGCAGCCCGAGTGGCCCCGAGGGAACCGGGGAGCTGTTTTTT.

This clone was seen a few times. The rearrangement uses TRBV28 and TRBJ2-1; 10 bases are a match to TRBD2. The CDR3 runs to 12 residues. Germline values: CDR1 MDHEN, CDR2 SYDVKM. J gave up 15 bases and V 5 bases, and 7 bases lay outside the gene matches. The CDR3, as DNA: TGTGCCAGCAGTAGCAGCGGGAGGGACCGGTTCTTC. It encodes CASSSSGRDRFF.

As regards this clone: Since a much larger clone is just one base distant, this may be a read error. The chain uses TRBV29-1 and TRBJ1-1; D may be TRBD1 (5 bases). The CDR3 totals 13 residues. Germline CDR1 SQVTM, CDR2 ANQGSEA. Trimming removed 6 bases from V and 3 bases from J, with 14 bases in between. The CDR3 DNA sequence: TGCAGCGTACAGCCGGACACCCACACTGAAGCTTTCTTT. Encoded protein: CSVQPDTHTEAFF.

The V and J genes are TRBV4-1 and TRBJ2-4; 7 nucleotides line up with TRBD1. The ends lost 2 bases at V and 1 base at J; junction bases unmatched: 5. The germline CDR1 and CDR2 sequences are MGHRA and YSYEKL. The CDR3 has 16 residues. The CDR3 bases are TGCGCCAGCAGCCAACATACAGGGGATGCCAAAAACATTCAGTACTTC. Translated: CASSQHTGDAKNIQYF.

This clone occurred a few times. Other DNA sequences in this sample translate to the same CDR3. V usage is TRBV5-1 and J usage is TRBJ2-7, with D uncertain. This CDR3 contains 13 residues. Germline CDR1 and CDR2: SGHRS and YFSETQ. V was cut by 4 bases and J by 3 bases, with 11 bases left in between. The CDR3 loop reads CASSPGRSYEQYF. DNA of the CDR3: TGCGCCAGCAGCCCCGGACGGAGCTACGAGCAGTACTTC.

V usage is TRBV19 and J usage is TRBJ1-5; TRBD1 matches at 8 bases. Trimming at V came to 7 bases and at J to 7 bases, leaving 6 bases not matched to a gene. The CDR3 consists of 13 residues. Germline V gene data show CDR1 as LNHDA and CDR2 as SQIVND (reference sequence). CDR3 DNA sequence: TGTGCCAGTACAGGGGGCGCAGGGCAGCCCCAGCATTTT. Encoded protein: CASTGGAGQPQHF.

The rearrangement links TRBV7-3 to TRBJ2-2; the match to TRBD1 covers 9 bases. Trimming at V came to 5 bases and at J to 6 bases, leaving 4 bases not matched to a gene. Per the germline V gene, CDR1 is SGHTA and CDR2 is FQGTGA. This CDR3 is 14 amino acids long. CDR3 DNA sequence: TGTGCCAGCAGCGATCGGACAGGGGCCGGGGAGCTGTTTTTT. This encodes CASSDRTGAGELFF.

The chain combines TRBV4-3 with TRBJ2-7; 10 nucleotides match TRBD1. Germline V gene lookup returns CDR1 LGHNA and CDR2 YSLEER. The CDR3 covers 15 residues. V was pared by 4 bases and J by 4 bases, with 7 bases of the junction left unmatched. The chain's CDR3 is CASSRGPGQGYEQYF. CDR3 nucleotides: TGCGCCAGCAGCCGGGGACCGGGACAGGGGTACGAGCAGTACTTC.

The chain recombines TRBV4-2 with TRBJ2-2; the D gene could be TRBD1 or TRBD2 (5 bases each). Between the trimmed V and J ends, which lost 0 bases and 6 bases, there was a span of 14 bases. Germline values: CDR1 LGHNA, CDR2 YNFKEQ. The CDR3 consists of 16 residues. CDR3: CASSQEAPPGPGELFF. The CDR3 DNA sequence: TGTGCCAGCAGCCAAGAGGCGCCCCCGGGACCCGGGGAGCTGTTTTTT.

The V call is TRBV4-2, the J call TRBJ2-7; 10 nucleotides align to TRBD1. The CDR3 is 16 residues long. V shed 1 base, J shed 7 bases, and the junction held 10 bases outside the gene matches. The germline gives CDR1 LGHNA, CDR2 YNFKEQ. This chain's CDR3 is CASSQGGDRGNLEQYF. The CDR3 DNA reads as TGTGCCAGCAGCCAAGGGGGGGACAGGGGAAATCTGGAGCAGTACTTC.

The chain joins TRBV18 to TRBJ2-7, with D uncertain. Trimming shortened V by 5 bases and J by 4 bases, and 9 bases separated the two germline ends. The CDR3 length is 12 residues. The V gene's germline CDR1 is KGHSH and CDR2 LQKENI. CDR3 nucleotide sequence: TGTGCCAGCTCAAACGAAGTGTACGAGCAGTACTTC. It is translated as CASSNEVYEQYF.

This chain links TRBV5-1 with TRBJ1-1; TRBD1 is a possible D gene (6 bases). The CDR3 is made up of 13 amino acids. Trimming pared 3 bases from V and 5 bases from J, leaving 11 bases between. Germline V gene lookup returns CDR1 SGHRS and CDR2 YFSETQ. The CDR3 region is CASSWDTRTEAFF. CDR3 coding DNA: TGCGCCAGCAGCTGGGACACTAGGACTGAAGCTTTCTTT.

The chain joins TRBV4-3 to TRBJ2-7, with D possibly being TRBD1 (5 bases). CDR3 size: 15 residues. V lost 0 bases and J lost 0, with 9 bases in between. CDR1 and CDR2 from the germline V gene are LGHNA and YSLEER. The CDR3 coding sequence is TGCGCCAGCAGCCAAGATCTGGACAACTCCTACGAGCAGTACTTC. As protein: CASSQDLDNSYEQYF.

The rearrangement uses TRBV5-1 and TRBJ2-7; 9 bases fit TRBD1. CDR3 length: 16 residues. With V trimmed by 0 bases and J by 6 bases, 10 bases remained unmatched. Per the germline V gene, CDR1 is SGHRS and CDR2 is YFSETQ. DNA for the CDR3: TGCGCCAGCAGCTTGGGGGACGACAGGGGGATCGGCGAGCAGTACTTC. Protein: CASSLGDDRGIGEQYF.

This rearrangement joins TRBV15 to TRBJ2-6; a weak D match, TRBD1 (6 bases). Germline V gives CDR1 LNHNV, CDR2 YYDKDF (reference sequence). Between the trimmed V and J ends, which lost 0 bases and 2 bases, there was a span of 11 bases. CDR3 length: 17 amino acids. The CDR3 here is CATSRDGGRAGANVLTF. CDR3 coding DNA: TGTGCCACCAGCAGAGATGGGGGCAGGGCTGGGGCCAACGTCCTGACTTTC.

The count of this clone is one. The V and J genes are TRBV6-1 and TRBJ1-3; 10 bases line up with TRBD1. CDR1 MNHNS and CDR2 SASEGT come from the germline V gene. The junction had 5 bases not matched to a gene; V was cut back by 6 bases and J by 3 bases. The CDR3 runs to 15 residues. CDR3 sequence reads: CASRSTGGFGNTIYF. The CDR3 DNA reads TGTGCCAGCAGGTCGACAGGGGGCTTTGGAAACACCATATATTTT.

At least ten counts were recorded for this clone. The chain links TRBV10-3 to TRBJ2-5; 7 bases are shared with TRBD1. The CDR3 extends over 14 amino acids. Germline CDR1 ENHRY, CDR2 SYGVKD. V was pared by 8 bases and J by 2 bases, with 8 bases of the junction left unmatched. CDR3 sequence reads: CAIGGQTGQETQYF. The CDR3 DNA reads as TGTGCCATCGGGGGACAGACAGGACAAGAGACCCAGTACTTC.

The chain links TRBV30 to TRBJ1-3; D call uncertain. Germline V gene data show CDR1 as GTSNPN and CDR2 as SVGIG (reference sequence). V gave up 1 base and J gave up 8 bases, with 15 bases separating them. The CDR3 is 14 amino acids. The CDR3 sequence is CAWSERAKRDTIYF. In nucleotides, the CDR3 is TGTGCCTGGAGTGAGAGGGCGAAAAGGGACACCATATATTTT.